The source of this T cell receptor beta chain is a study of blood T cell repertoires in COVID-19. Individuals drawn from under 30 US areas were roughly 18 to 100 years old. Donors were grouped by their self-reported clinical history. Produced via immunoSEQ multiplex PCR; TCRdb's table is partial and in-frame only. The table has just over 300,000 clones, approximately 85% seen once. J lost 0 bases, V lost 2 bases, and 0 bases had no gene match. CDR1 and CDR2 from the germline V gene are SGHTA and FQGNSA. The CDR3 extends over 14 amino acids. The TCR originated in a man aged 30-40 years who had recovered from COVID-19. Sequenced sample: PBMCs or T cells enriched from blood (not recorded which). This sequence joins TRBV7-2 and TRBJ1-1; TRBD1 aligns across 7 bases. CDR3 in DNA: TGTGCCAGCAGCTTAAGGGGGCTGAACACTGAAGCTTTCTTT. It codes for CASSLRGLNTEAFF.